Below are 14 T cell receptor beta chains sequenced from a single sample in a study of cytomegalovirus exposure and HLA in healthy donors. The PCR employed 60 Vbeta primers together with 13 Jbeta primers. The table came from immunoSEQ multiplex PCR; TCRdb's copy has only in-frame clones and leaves some out. The sample comprises roughly 100,000 clones, around 66% of which are singletons, and roughly 3.3% rests with the top ten. Input material: PBMCs. The receptors were gathered from a woman between 45 and 65 years old in good health and CMV-seronegative.

J is TRBJ2-5 and V is TRBV19; possibly TRBD1 for D (7 bases). This CDR3 is built from 15 residues. Germline CDR1 and CDR2: LNHDA and SQIVND (reference sequence). The V gene lost 8 bases and the J gene lost 4 bases, with 20 bases spanning the gap. The DNA for the CDR3 is TGTGCCAGTTCCACCCAGGGGGGTATCGGAGAGACCCAGTACTTC. As protein: CASSTQGGIGETQYF.

The chain recombines TRBV6-6 with TRBJ1-6; the D is unclear. The CDR3 length is 11 residues. Trimming cost V 6 bases and J 7 bases, with 4 bases left between them. Per germline, CDR1 MNHNY and CDR2 SVGAGI (reference sequence). The CDR3 protein is CASRSNSPLHF. CDR3 DNA: TGTGCCAGCAGGTCGAATTCACCCCTCCACTTT.

This chain links TRBV6-5 with TRBJ2-1, with a weak D call TRBD2 (6 bases). Trimming removed 6 bases from V and 7 bases from J, with 19 bases in between. The germline V gene has CDR1 MNHEY and CDR2 SVGAGI. The CDR3 length is 15 residues. The CDR3 spells CASRIYGGSENEQFF. For the CDR3, the DNA is TGTGCCAGCAGAATCTACGGGGGTTCAGAAAATGAGCAGTTCTTC.

The J gene is TRBJ2-1, the V gene TRBV27; 13 bases are shared with TRBD2. The V and J ends lost 4 bases and 6 bases, in that order; junction bases with no gene match: 6. CDR3 length: 16 residues. CDR1 MNHEY and CDR2 SMNVEV come from the germline V gene (reference sequence). The chain's CDR3 is CASSYELAGGANEQFF. CDR3 DNA sequence: TGTGCCAGCAGTTACGAACTAGCGGGAGGGGCCAATGAGCAGTTCTTC.

The V and J genes are TRBV7-3 and TRBJ2-5; 14 bases fit TRBD2. CDR1 is SGHTA and CDR2 is FQGTGA in the germline V gene. V trimming: 5 bases; J trimming: 5 bases; junction bases outside the gene matches: 10. The CDR3 extends over 17 amino acids. The CDR3 loop reads CASSPGLAGGLGETQYF. The CDR3 DNA sequence: TGTGCCAGCAGCCCCGGACTAGCGGGAGGACTGGGTGAGACCCAGTACTTC.

There are a few counts of this clone. CDR3 region: CASSLNLRSYNEQFF. CDR3 DNA: TGTGCCAGCAGCTTAAACTTACGCTCCTACAATGAGCAGTTCTTC. V is TRBV7-9 and J is TRBJ2-1; D gene uncertain. The length of the CDR3 is 15 residues. The germline V gene has CDR1 SEHNR and CDR2 FQNEAQ (reference sequence). V was pared by 2 bases and J by 0 bases, with 8 bases between.

In this sample, this clone turned up a few times. The gene calls are TRBV28 and TRBJ2-6; D gene uncertain. Per germline, CDR1 MDHEN and CDR2 SYDVKM. The CDR3 is 16 residues long. V was clipped by 10 bases and J by 0 bases, with 16 bases between them. CDR3 sequence reads: CATYRPASSGANVLTF. The CDR3 nucleotides are TGTGCCACCTATAGGCCGGCTAGCTCTGGGGCCAACGTCCTGACTTTC.

This clone was seen a handful of times. CDR3 sequence: CSVEGGGLAGGLFF. DNA of the CDR3: TGCAGCGTTGAGGGGGGGGGACTAGCGGGAGGCCTGTTCTTC. The chain links TRBV29-1 to TRBJ2-1; 15 positions agree with TRBD2. With 3 bases clipped from V and 15 bases from J, the junction kept 9 bases outside the gene matches. There are 14 residues in the CDR3. From germline, CDR1 is SQVTM and CDR2 ANQGSEA.

The chain has TRBV7-9 and TRBJ2-7, with a possible D match to TRBD2 (6 bases). The CDR3 sequence is 15 residues long. Between the trimmed V and J ends, which lost 0 bases and 7 bases, there was a span of 16 bases. The germline gives CDR1 SEHNR, CDR2 FQNEAQ (reference sequence). The CDR3 is CASSLAGGRPGEQYF. In DNA, the CDR3 is TGTGCCAGCAGCTTAGCGGGGGGAAGGCCCGGTGAGCAGTACTTC.

The chain uses TRBV10-3 and TRBJ1-3; D not certain. Germline V gene data show CDR1 as ENHRY and CDR2 as SYGVKD. V was pared by 2 bases and J by 5 bases, with 7 bases between. This CDR3 region has 13 residues. For the CDR3, the DNA is TGTGCCATCAGTGAGAGCGGGAGAAACACCATATATTTT. This sequence encodes CAISESGRNTIYF.

The chain employs TRBV11-3 and TRBJ2-7; TRBD1 aligns across 8 bases. The V segment lost 5 bases and the J segment 3 bases; nucleotides outside the gene matches: 6. CDR1 is SGHNT, CDR2 YENEEA, per germline. This CDR3 is 14 amino acids long. CDR3 protein: CASSQGQVNYEQYF. CDR3 coding DNA: TGTGCCAGCAGCCAGGGACAGGTAAACTACGAGCAGTACTTC.

This clone has only a few counts. This chain links TRBV6-5 with TRBJ1-1; 7 nucleotides agree with TRBD1. The CDR3 has 14 residues. The V segment lost 6 bases and the J segment 1 base; nucleotides outside the gene matches: 5. From germline, CDR1 is MNHEY and CDR2 SVGAGI. CDR3 sequence (DNA): TGTGCCAGCAGACCCGGGACAGAGAACACTGAAGCTTTCTTT. Encoded protein: CASRPGTENTEAFF.

This clone was observed a handful of times. V and J are TRBV13 and TRBJ2-5; TRBD2 might be the D (6 bases). Between the trimmed V and J ends, which lost 3 bases and 0 bases, there was a span of 11 bases. This CDR3 has 15 amino acids. The germline V gene encodes CDR1 PRHDT and CDR2 FYEKMQ (reference sequence). In DNA, the CDR3 is TGTGCCAGCAGCTTTGCGCGGGACCACCAAGAGACCCAGTACTTC. As protein: CASSFARDHQETQYF.

V gene TRBV11-3 combines with J gene TRBJ2-2, with no clear D. The V and J ends lost 0 bases and 6 bases respectively, with 5 bases between them. The germline V gene encodes CDR1 SGHNT and CDR2 YENEEA. CDR3 length equals 13 residues. CDR3 region: CASSLEWPGELFF. In DNA form, the CDR3 reads TGTGCCAGCAGCTTAGAGTGGCCCGGGGAGCTGTTTTTT.